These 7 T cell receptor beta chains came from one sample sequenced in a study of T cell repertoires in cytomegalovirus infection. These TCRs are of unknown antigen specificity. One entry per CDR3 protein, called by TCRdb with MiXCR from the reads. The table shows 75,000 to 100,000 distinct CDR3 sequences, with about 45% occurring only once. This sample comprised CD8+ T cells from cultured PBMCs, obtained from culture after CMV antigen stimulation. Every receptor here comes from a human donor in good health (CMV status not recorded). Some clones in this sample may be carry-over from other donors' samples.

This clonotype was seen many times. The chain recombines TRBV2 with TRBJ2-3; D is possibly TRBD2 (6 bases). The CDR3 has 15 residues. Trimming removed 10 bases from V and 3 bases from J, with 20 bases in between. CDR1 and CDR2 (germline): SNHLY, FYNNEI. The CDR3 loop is CATPPEGLETDTQYF. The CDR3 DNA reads TGTGCCACCCCCCCGGAGGGGTTGGAGACAGATACGCAGTATTTT.

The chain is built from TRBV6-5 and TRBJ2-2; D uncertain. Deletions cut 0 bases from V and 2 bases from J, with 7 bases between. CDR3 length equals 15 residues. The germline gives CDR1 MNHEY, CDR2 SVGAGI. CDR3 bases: TGTGCCAGCAGTTACTCTGGCTACAACACCGGGGAGCTGTTTTTT. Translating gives CASSYSGYNTGELFF.

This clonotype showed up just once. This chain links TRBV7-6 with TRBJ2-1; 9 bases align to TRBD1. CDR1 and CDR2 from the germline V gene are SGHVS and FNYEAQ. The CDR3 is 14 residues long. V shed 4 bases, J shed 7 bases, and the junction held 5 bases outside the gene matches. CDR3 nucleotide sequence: TGTGCCAGCAGCTCCCGGGACAGGGCGAATGAGCAGTTCTTC. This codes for CASSSRDRANEQFF.

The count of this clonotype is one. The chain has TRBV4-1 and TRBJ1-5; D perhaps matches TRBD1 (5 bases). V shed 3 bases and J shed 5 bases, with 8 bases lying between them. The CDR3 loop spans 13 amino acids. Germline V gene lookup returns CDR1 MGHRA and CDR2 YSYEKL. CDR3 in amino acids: CASSHVGDQPQHF. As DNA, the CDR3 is TGCGCCAGCAGCCACGTAGGGGATCAGCCCCAGCATTTT.

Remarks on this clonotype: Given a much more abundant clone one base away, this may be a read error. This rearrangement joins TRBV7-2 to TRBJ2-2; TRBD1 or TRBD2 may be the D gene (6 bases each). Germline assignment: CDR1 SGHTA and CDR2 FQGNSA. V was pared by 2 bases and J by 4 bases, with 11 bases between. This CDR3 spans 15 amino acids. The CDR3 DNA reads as TGTGCCAGCAGCTTACCACAGGGAGGCACCGGGGAGCTGTTTTTT. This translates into CASSLPQGGTGELFF.

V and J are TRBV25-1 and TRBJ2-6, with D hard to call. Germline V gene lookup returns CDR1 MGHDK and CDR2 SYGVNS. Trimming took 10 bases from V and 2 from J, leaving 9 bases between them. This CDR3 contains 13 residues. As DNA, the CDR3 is TGTGCCACCCTTAAACCTGGGGCCAACGTCCTGACTTTC. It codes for CATLKPGANVLTF.

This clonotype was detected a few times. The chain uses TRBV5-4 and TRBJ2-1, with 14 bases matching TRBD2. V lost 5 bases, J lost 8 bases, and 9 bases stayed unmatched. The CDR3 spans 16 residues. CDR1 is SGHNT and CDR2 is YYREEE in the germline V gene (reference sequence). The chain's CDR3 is CASRRLAGGPFHEQFF. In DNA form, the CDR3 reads TGTGCCAGCAGGCGACTAGCGGGAGGGCCTTTTCATGAGCAGTTCTTC.